A single sample is the source of the 19 T cell receptor beta chains below, sequenced in a study of blood T cell repertoires in COVID-19. Here immunoSEQ multiplex PCR was the method, and the copy in TCRdb shows in-frame clones only, minus some. Counted here are tens of thousands of clones, approximately 84% occurring once; the ten biggest clones make up 8.8%. Source material: peripheral blood. Source of these receptors: a man between 60 and 75 years old with acute or convalescent COVID-19.

This chain uses TRBV30 with TRBJ2-2; D is perhaps TRBD2 (5 bases). Germline CDR1 reads GTSNPN; CDR2 reads SVGIG (reference sequence). There are 10 residues in the CDR3. Trimming cost V 7 bases and J 5 bases, with 5 bases left between them. The CDR3 reads CASGTGELFF. The CDR3 DNA follows: TGTGCCTCGGGGACCGGGGAGCTGTTTTTT.

The chain uses TRBV13 and TRBJ2-5; TRBD1 is a possible D gene (5 bases). V was trimmed by 4 bases and J by 8 bases, leaving 11 bases between them. The CDR3 is made up of 12 amino acids. Germline CDR1 reads PRHDT; CDR2 reads FYEKMQ (reference sequence). CDR3 region: CASSSGTGTQYF. The CDR3 DNA sequence: TGTGCCAGCAGCTCGGGTACAGGAACCCAGTACTTC.

This clone was seen once. The chain recombines TRBV10-3 with TRBJ1-2; D ambiguous. The CDR3 length is 14 residues. V lost 3 bases and J lost 2, with 10 bases in between. The germline CDR1 and CDR2 sequences are ENHRY and SYGVKD. The CDR3 DNA is TGTGCCATCAGTGATAGTACAGCAAACTATGGCTACACCTTC. Translation gives CAISDSTANYGYTF.

In this sample, this clone turned up a few times. V usage is TRBV7-9 and J usage is TRBJ1-3, with D perhaps matching TRBD1 (5 bases). CDR1 is SEHNR and CDR2 is FQNEAQ in the germline V gene (reference sequence). V lost 5 bases and J lost 3, with 17 bases in between. CDR3 length equals 16 residues. In DNA form, the CDR3 reads TGTGCCAGCAGCCCCGTACTGACAGCCTATGGAAACACCATATATTTT. Protein sequence: CASSPVLTAYGNTIYF.

This chain connects TRBV9 to TRBJ1-6; D ambiguous. Trimming cost V 3 bases and J 8 bases, with 21 bases left between them. CDR1 SGDLS and CDR2 YYNGEE come from the germline V gene. The CDR3 consists of 17 residues. The CDR3: CASSDEPPGRGYSPLHF. The CDR3 DNA reads TGTGCCAGCAGCGACGAACCCCCCGGCAGAGGGTATTCACCCCTCCACTTT.

The chain is built from TRBV2 and TRBJ2-4; D unclear. Germline lookup yields CDR1 SNHLY and CDR2 FYNNEI. V was clipped by 2 bases and J by 6 bases, with 8 bases between them. The CDR3 runs to 13 residues. CDR3 sequence (DNA): TGTGCCAGCAGTGAACGACAACCAAACATTCAGTACTTC. It yields the protein CASSERQPNIQYF.

V is TRBV5-6 and J is TRBJ1-2; 10 nucleotides match TRBD1. This CDR3 has 13 residues. Trimming removed 3 bases from V and 8 bases from J; junction bases left unmatched: 4. Germline V gives CDR1 SGHDT, CDR2 YYEEEE. The DNA of the CDR3 is TGTGCCAGCAGCTGGGACAGGGGAGGCGGCTACACCTTC. Residues: CASSWDRGGGYTF.

V gene TRBV30 combines with J gene TRBJ2-7; TRBD1 might be the D (5 bases). Between the trimmed V and J ends, which lost 3 bases and 5 bases, there was a span of 17 bases. The CDR3 loop spans 14 amino acids. Per germline, CDR1 GTSNPN and CDR2 SVGIG (reference sequence). CDR3 protein: CAWSPGLLNDEQYF. CDR3 coding DNA: TGTGCCTGGAGCCCAGGGCTCCTCAACGACGAGCAGTACTTC.

The V call is TRBV10-2, the J call TRBJ1-1; the match to TRBD1 covers 9 bases. Germline V lookup: CDR1 WSHSY, CDR2 SAAADI. Trimming cost V 6 bases and J 2 bases; bases outside gene matches: 4. This CDR3 has 14 amino acids. DNA for the CDR3: TGCGCCAGCAGCCCGGGACAGGGTAACACTGAAGCTTTCTTT. This sequence encodes CASSPGQGNTEAFF.

The CDR3 DNA sequence: TGTGCCAGCAGTGCTCTGGACAGGGTTAGCGGGGAGCTGTTTTTT. Residues: CASSALDRVSGELFF. This chain links TRBV25-1 with TRBJ2-2; 8 bases map to TRBD1. This CDR3 contains 15 residues. Trimming took 4 bases from V and 7 from J; bases not matched to a gene: 8. Germline V lookup: CDR1 MGHDK, CDR2 SYGVNS.

This chain's CDR3 is CASRRTDQPQHF. CDR3 DNA: TGTGCCAGCAGACGAACAGATCAGCCCCAGCATTTT. The V call is TRBV2, the J call TRBJ1-5; no definite D call. With 6 bases removed from V and 5 bases from J, the gap between germline ends came to 8 bases. The CDR3 extends over 12 amino acids. CDR1 and CDR2 (germline): SNHLY, FYNNEI.

This clone was counted between two and nine times. This sequence joins TRBV30 and TRBJ2-1; TRBD1 is a possible D gene (6 bases). The CDR3 length is 14 residues. The V gene lost 5 bases and the J gene lost 7 bases, with 18 bases spanning the gap. CDR1 GTSNPN and CDR2 SVGIG come from the germline V gene (reference sequence). The CDR3 sequence: CAWDQDSLRNEQFF. The CDR3 bases are TGTGCCTGGGACCAGGACAGTCTCCGAAATGAGCAGTTCTTC. The entire variable domain, with the rest obtained from reference TRBV30 and TRBJ2-1, is as follows: SQTIHQWPATLVQPVGSPLSLECTVEGTSNPNLYWYRQAAGRGLQLLFYSVGIGQISSEVPQNLSASRPQDRQFILSSKKLLLSDSGFYLCAWDQDSLRNEQFFGPGTRLTVL.

This chain joins TRBV28 and TRBJ1-2; D is perhaps TRBD1 (5 bases). The CDR3 runs to 14 residues. The germline V and J ends were trimmed by 3 bases and 3 bases, with 11 bases remaining between them. In germline, CDR1 is MDHEN, CDR2 SYDVKM. The CDR3 DNA reads TGTGCCAGCAGTTTGGGGGGAGCTGACTATGGCTACACCTTC. It codes for CASSLGGADYGYTF.

This chain uses TRBV9 with TRBJ1-3; 8 bases align to TRBD1. CDR1 is SGDLS and CDR2 is YYNGEE in the germline V gene. V lost 4 bases and J lost 1; bases outside the gene matches: 10. The CDR3 spans 17 residues. The CDR3 DNA follows: TGTGCCAGCAGCTCACCGACAGGGGATCAATCTGGAAACACCATATATTTT. Its protein product is CASSSPTGDQSGNTIYF.

V usage is TRBV15 and J usage is TRBJ1-2; 8 bases are a match to TRBD1. The CDR3 loop spans 15 amino acids. CDR1 and CDR2 from the germline V gene are LNHNV and YYDKDF (reference sequence). J was trimmed by 4 bases and V by 0 bases; bases with no gene match: 4. CDR3 DNA sequence: TGTGCCACCAGCAGAGATCGGGGACAGGTCTATGGCTACACCTTC. It codes for CATSRDRGQVYGYTF.

The genes are TRBV6-5 and TRBJ2-1; tentative D call: TRBD1 (5 bases). V gave up 7 bases and J gave up 0 bases, with 10 bases separating them. The germline V gene has CDR1 MNHEY and CDR2 SVGAGI. This CDR3 comprises 14 residues. The CDR3 loop reads CASIRGSSYNEQFF. For the CDR3, the DNA is TGTGCCAGCATAAGGGGAAGCTCCTACAATGAGCAGTTCTTC.

A single count supports this clone. V gene TRBV29-1 combines with J gene TRBJ1-1; D is possibly TRBD1 (6 bases). V lost 5 bases, J lost 2 bases, and 12 bases lay in between. The CDR3 spans 13 residues. Germline CDR1 is SQVTM and CDR2 is ANQGSEA. Here the CDR3 DNA reads TGCAGCGTTTTAGGGGGTTTAAACACTGAAGCTTTCTTT. Its translation: CSVLGGLNTEAFF.

The chain links TRBV10-3 to TRBJ2-5, with a possible D match to TRBD1 (6 bases). Germline V gene lookup returns CDR1 ENHRY and CDR2 SYGVKD. The CDR3 is 16 residues long. The V end was cut by 6 bases, the J end by 1 base, with 18 bases between. CDR3 bases: TGTGCCATCAGCCCCACGACAGGAGCCTTCCAAGAGACCCAGTACTTC. This translates into CAISPTTGAFQETQYF.

This clone was picked up one time. The V gene is TRBV5-5, the J gene TRBJ2-5; 10 positions match TRBD1. Per germline, CDR1 SGHKS and CDR2 YYEKEE (reference sequence). The trim removed 4 bases at V and 5 bases at J, leaving 2 bases unmatched. This CDR3 is built from 13 residues. The CDR3 protein is CASSRGQGETQYF. CDR3 coding DNA: TGTGCCAGCAGCAGGGGACAGGGGGAGACCCAGTACTTC.